This T cell receptor (beta chain) was sequenced for a study of blood T cell repertoires in COVID-19 (dated by TCRdb to 2019 to 2021). For context, the study as a whole: Collaborator samples came from the United States, Italy and Spain and covered acute and convalescent phases of COVID-19. The prospective study material was composed of cDNA or gDNA derived from T cells, B-cell-depleted T cells, or PBMCs. The dataset comprised deeply sampled blood TCRbeta repertoires from subjects exposed to, actively infected with, or recovered from COVID-19. A freely available public database, intended as a resource for researchers studying the immune response to SARS-CoV-2, is where the repertoires were released. The samples were drawn from two sources: the first 160 participants of the ongoing ImmuneRACE study, and 1,200 or so subjects contributed by 6 global collaborators. Nearly every sample came with metadata listing a de-identified subject ID, COVID-19 status, age in years and sex. Where HLA class I and class II types were available, the types were taken from metadata supplied by the sample provider, not from assay-based typing.

Comment on this clone: Its antigen is unknown. Base qualities are not provided; no much larger clone lies one nucleotide away.

Study-wide findings and limitations: The amount of clinical and demographic metadata varied by source and participant and was provided uncurated.

From cysteine to phenylalanine, the CDR3 is 16 amino acids long. The only DNA kept is the CDR3, 48 bases in frame from the first base. Sequences LNHDA (CDR1) and SQIVND (CDR2) are obtained from the germline V gene (reference sequence). V is reduced by 9 bases and J by 0 bases, leaving a spacing of 20 bases between them. TCRbeta CDR3 regions were amplified from genomic DNA using the immunoSEQ Assay, a bias-controlled multiplex PCR. On the study's bioinformatics: The number of nucleated cells in each sample was estimated from the amplification of reference gene primers within the assay. To quantify the absolute abundance of each unique TCRbeta CDR3 rearrangement, sequence reads were collapsed and filtered. For each sample, productive Simpson clonality was calculated by taking the square root of Simpson's diversity index across productive rearrangements. TCRdb obtained this table from immuneACCESS and retained in-frame rearrangements with V and J assigned. These tables miss some clones; where compared with another copy, unresolved V genes account for less than half of the shortfall, and the remainder is unexplained. V, J and clone size were drawn from that table, and D and trimming were deduced from the DNA. The sample table contains fewer than 350,000 clones; only one count was recorded for around 90% of them. Clones ranked in the top ten supply about 1.7% of the sample.

Participants in the prospective study were enrolled through a virtual design, were aged about 18 to 100 years, and lived in 24 United States geographic areas. In the prospective study, cohorts were assigned on the basis of participant-reported clinical history obtained from a screening survey and a study questionnaire. Recovered participants in ImmuneRACE Cohort 3 were defined as having two consecutive negative NP/OP PCR tests, clearance from a healthcare professional, or resolution of symptoms. Mobile phlebotomists in the prospective study collected whole blood, serum and a nasopharyngeal or oropharyngeal swab from every participant. Over a roughly two-month period, participants in the prospective study had the option of providing additional blood draws and questionnaires. Prospective study blood samples were shipped either frozen or at room temperature before DNA extraction.

The receptor was derived from a woman in her thirties or forties who had recovered from COVID-19. Source material: PBMCs or T cells enriched from blood (not recorded which). The rearrangement joined TRBV19 to TRBJ1-1, and perhaps TRBD1 as D gene, on 6 matching bases. CDR3 protein: CASRGQGKVMNTEAFF. The bases read TGTGCCAGCCGAGGGCAGGGGAAGGTCATGAACACTGAAGCTTTCTTT.